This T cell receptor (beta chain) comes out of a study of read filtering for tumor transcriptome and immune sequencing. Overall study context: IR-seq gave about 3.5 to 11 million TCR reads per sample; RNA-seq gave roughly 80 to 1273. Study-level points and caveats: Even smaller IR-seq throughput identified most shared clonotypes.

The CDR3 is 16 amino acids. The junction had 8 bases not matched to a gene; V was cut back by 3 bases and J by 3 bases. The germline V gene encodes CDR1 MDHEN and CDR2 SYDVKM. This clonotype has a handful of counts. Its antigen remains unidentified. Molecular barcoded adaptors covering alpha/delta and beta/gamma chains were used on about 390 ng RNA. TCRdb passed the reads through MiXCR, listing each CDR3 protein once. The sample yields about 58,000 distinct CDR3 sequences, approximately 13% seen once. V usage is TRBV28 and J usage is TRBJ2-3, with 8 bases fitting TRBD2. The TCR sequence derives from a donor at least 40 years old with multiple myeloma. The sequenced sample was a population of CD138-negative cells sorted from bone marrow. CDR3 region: CASSFIRGGVTDTQYF. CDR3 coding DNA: TGTGCCAGCAGTTTCATTCGGGGGGGCGTGACAGATACGCAGTATTTT.